This TCR beta chain appears in the sequencing data of a study of blood T cells in healthy people across ages. Points from the study as a whole: Estimates based on one million T cells were treated as lower bounds.

This CDR3 region has 16 residues. V shed 4 bases, J shed 2 bases, and the junction held 4 bases outside the gene matches. Germline V gene sequence: CDR1 SGHRS, CDR2 YFSETQ. About this clonotype itself: No antigen is known for it.

Every participating donor contributed around 9.5 milliliters of peripheral blood through a draw. Next came a second PCR, run for about 7 to 12 cycles, which used a sample-barcoded 5' primer along with a J-beta primer mix. MiXCR, applied by TCRdb to the 5' RACE reads, yields one record per CDR3 protein. Of about 2 million distinct CDR3 sequences listed, about 49% were seen once; the top ten hold approximately 2%. This receptor was taken from a woman between 40 and 55 years old in good health. The source material was blood. The V gene is TRBV5-1, the J gene TRBJ1-6; 9 positions agree with TRBD1. The CDR3 loop reads CASSPGQGAYNSPLHF. The CDR3 DNA reads as TGCGCCAGCAGCCCGGGACAGGGCGCCTATAATTCACCCCTCCACTTT.